This entry lists 10 T cell receptor beta chains sequenced from one sample in a study of T-cell memory formation after mild COVID-19. A single record per CDR3 protein comes from TCRdb applying MiXCR to the 5' RACE reads. The sample comprises approximately 450,000 distinct CDR3 sequences, roughly 20% of which are singletons, and roughly an eighth rests with the top ten. The material sequenced was PBMCs or a T cell subset sorted from them (not recorded which). These receptors originate from an adult woman who had mild COVID-19 (a few samples of this study predate the infection). Cell type and time point are not known.

The chain recombines TRBV5-6 with TRBJ1-5, with D perhaps TRBD1 (5 bases). This CDR3 region has 16 residues. The germline CDR1 and CDR2 sequences are SGHDT and YYEEEE. V shed 0 bases and J shed 6 bases, with 16 bases lying between them. The CDR3 DNA reads as TGTGCCAGCAGCTTGGGTCCAGCGGGGGGAACTCAGCCCCAGCATTTT. This codes for CASSLGPAGGTQPQHF.

This clonotype was observed a single time. This chain connects TRBV5-6 to TRBJ2-1; 8 bases are shared with TRBD2. V trimming: 0 bases; J trimming: 1 base; junction bases outside the gene matches: 9. Germline CDR1 is SGHDT and CDR2 is YYEEEE. This CDR3 region has 18 residues. CDR3 bases: TGTGCCAGCAGCTTGGTAGGTAGCGGGGTTATATCCTACAATGAGCAGTTCTTC. This sequence encodes CASSLVGSGVISYNEQFF.

The CDR3 is CASSPQAGDRVYGYTF. The CDR3 region has the DNA TGTGCCAGCAGTCCTCAGGCCGGGGACAGGGTATATGGCTACACCTTC. The chain couples TRBV6-5 to TRBJ1-2; 9 bases agree with TRBD1. Germline CDR1 MNHEY, CDR2 SVGAGI. Losses at the gene ends were 5 bases for V and 5 bases for J; bases not matched to a gene: 12. This CDR3 is built from 16 residues.

The chain carries TRBV25-1 and TRBJ2-3; D is perhaps TRBD2 (6 bases). In germline, CDR1 is MGHDK, CDR2 SYGVNS. CDR3 length equals 14 residues. V was cut by 2 bases and J by 5 bases, with 11 bases left in between. CDR3 in DNA: TGTGCCAGCAGTGAACTCCAGGGAGGAGATACGCAGTATTTT. Protein product: CASSELQGGDTQYF.

This clonotype was detected only a few times. The gene calls are TRBV29-1 and TRBJ1-2; 8 positions match TRBD1. V dropped 1 base and J dropped 4; count of bases not matched to a gene: 2. Germline CDR1 is SQVTM and CDR2 is ANQGSEA. The CDR3 sequence is 13 residues long. CDR3: CSVEAGGVYGYTF. CDR3 coding DNA: TGCAGCGTTGAAGCAGGGGGCGTCTATGGCTACACCTTC.

The CDR3 nucleotides read TGTGCCAGCAGCTCAAAATCTTCCGGGGAGCTGTTTTTT. Protein sequence: CASSSKSSGELFF. The V call is TRBV7-3, the J call TRBJ2-2, with D unresolved. The V and J ends lost 4 bases and 6 bases respectively, with 9 bases between them. CDR1 SGHTA and CDR2 FQGTGA come from the germline V gene. This CDR3 spans 13 amino acids. The full variable domain, rest sourced from reference TRBV7-3 and TRBJ2-2, is GAGVSQTPSNKVTEKGKYVELRCDPISGHTALYWYRQSLGQGPEFLIYFQGTGAADDSGLPNDRFFAVRPEGSVSTLKIQRTERGDSAVYLCASSSKSSGELFFGEGSRLTVL.

This clonotype was counted a few times. This rearrangement joins TRBV5-1 to TRBJ1-1, with TRBD1 as a possible D gene (6 bases). Trimming took off 5 bases at V and 1 base at J, with 9 bases between the two ends. Germline lookup yields CDR1 SGHRS and CDR2 YFSETQ. The CDR3 contains 13 residues. CDR3 in DNA: TGCGCCAGCAGTCCAGGGGCGAACACTGAAGCTTTCTTT. Protein: CASSPGANTEAFF. The full variable domain, in which reference TRBV5-1 and TRBJ1-1 provide the parts outside the CDR3, is KAGVTQTPRYLIKTRGQQVTLSCSPISGHRSVSWYQQTPGQGLQFLFEYFSETQRNKGNFPGRFSGRQFSNSRSEMNVSTLELGDSALYLCASSPGANTEAFFGQGTRLTVV.

CDR3 amino acids: CASSPRDRGLHEQYF. CDR3 bases: TGTGCCAGCAGTCCACGGGACAGGGGGCTGCACGAGCAGTACTTC. This chain links TRBV27 with TRBJ2-7; 12 bases line up with TRBD1. CDR1 is MNHEY, CDR2 SMNVEV, per germline (reference sequence). This CDR3 has 15 residues. The ends lost 5 bases at V and 5 bases at J; junction bases unmatched: 7.

This clonotype was seen many times. V usage is TRBV27 and J usage is TRBJ1-1, with a possible D match to TRBD1 (6 bases). This CDR3 has 12 residues. With 6 bases removed from V and 8 bases from J, the gap between germline ends came to 13 bases. Germline V gene lookup returns CDR1 MNHEY and CDR2 SMNVEV (reference sequence). The CDR3 loop reads CASRSTGTEAFF. The CDR3 DNA sequence: TGTGCCAGCAGGAGTACAGGGACCGAAGCTTTCTTT.

In its sample, this clonotype was seen a few times. V usage is TRBV30 and J usage is TRBJ1-1, with D unresolved. Trimming took 7 bases from V and 5 from J, leaving 11 bases between them. There are 11 residues in the CDR3. CDR1 is GTSNPN and CDR2 is SVGIG in the germline V gene (reference sequence). The CDR3 loop is CASGFRTEAFF. CDR3 in DNA: TGTGCCTCTGGTTTCCGGACTGAAGCTTTCTTT.